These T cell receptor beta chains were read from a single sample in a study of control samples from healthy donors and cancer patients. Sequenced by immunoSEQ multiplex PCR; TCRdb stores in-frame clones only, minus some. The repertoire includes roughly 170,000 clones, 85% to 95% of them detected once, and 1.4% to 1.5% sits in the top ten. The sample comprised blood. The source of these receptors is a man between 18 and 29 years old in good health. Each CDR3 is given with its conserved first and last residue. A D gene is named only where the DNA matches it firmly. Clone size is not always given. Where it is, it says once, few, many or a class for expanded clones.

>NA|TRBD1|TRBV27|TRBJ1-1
CASSLQGANTEAFF
TGTGCCAGCAGTTTACAGGGGGCGAACACTGAAGCTTTCTTT
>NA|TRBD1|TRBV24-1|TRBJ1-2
CATSATGEAGYTF
TGTGCCACCAGCGCGACAGGGGAGGCCGGCTACACCTTC
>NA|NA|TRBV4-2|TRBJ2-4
CASSQDGANIQYF
TGTGCCAGCAGCCAAGATGGAGCGAACATTCAGTACTTC
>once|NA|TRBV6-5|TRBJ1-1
CASTRRGGTEAFF
TGTGCCAGCACGAGGAGGGGGGGGACTGAAGCTTTCTTT
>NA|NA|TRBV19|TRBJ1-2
CASSIFRDNDYGYTF
TGTGCCAGTAGTATCTTCCGGGACAACGACTATGGCTACACCTTC
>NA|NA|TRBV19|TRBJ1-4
CASGRQNEKLFF
TGTGCCAGCGGACGGCAGAATGAAAAACTGTTTTTT
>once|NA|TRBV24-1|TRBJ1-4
CATSDSGTGNEKLFF
TGTGCCACCAGTGATTCTGGGACTGGGAATGAAAAACTGTTTTTT
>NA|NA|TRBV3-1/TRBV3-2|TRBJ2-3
CASRMGADTQYF
TGTGCCAGCAGGATGGGGGCAGATACGCAGTATTTT
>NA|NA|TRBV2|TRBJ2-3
CASESTDTQYF
TGTGCCAGCGAAAGCACAGATACGCAGTATTTT
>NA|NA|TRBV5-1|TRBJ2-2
CASSLEGLWGPGELFF
TGCGCCAGCAGCTTGGAGGGATTATGGGGACCCGGGGAGCTGTTTTTT
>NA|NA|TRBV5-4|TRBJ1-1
CASSLDGSSIEAFF
TGTGCCAGCAGCTTGGACGGGTCTTCCATCGAAGCTTTCTTT
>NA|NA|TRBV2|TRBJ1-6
CASTRDKNSPLHF
TGTGCCAGCACCCGGGACAAGAATTCACCCCTCCACTTT
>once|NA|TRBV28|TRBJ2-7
CASYDWAGSREYF
TGTGCCAGCTACGACTGGGCGGGGTCTAGGGAGTACTTC
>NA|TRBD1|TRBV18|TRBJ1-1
CASSTGGRDTEAFF
TGTGCCAGCTCCACAGGGGGCAGGGACACTGAAGCTTTCTTT
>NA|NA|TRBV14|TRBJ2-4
CASSQVGENIQYF
TGTGCCAGCAGCCAAGTAGGGGAAAACATTCAGTACTTC
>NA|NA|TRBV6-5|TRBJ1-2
CASGLNDYGYTF
TGTGCCAGCGGCCTTAATGACTATGGCTACACCTTC
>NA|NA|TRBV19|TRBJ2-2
CASSPRGTGSGELFF
TGTGCCAGTAGTCCCAGGGGAACAGGGTCCGGGGAGCTGTTTTTT